Presented here are 8 T cell receptor beta chains from one specimen sequenced in a study of cytomegalovirus exposure and HLA in healthy donors. PCR amplification relied on 60 Vbeta primers (plus 13 Jbeta primers). Libraries were prepared by immunoSEQ multiplex PCR; TCRdb keeps only in-frame clonotypes and omits some of them. The sample yields tens of thousands of clones, approximately 75% seen once. The sample taken for sequencing was PBMCs. Source of these receptors: a human donor in good health.

The gene calls are TRBV11-2 and TRBJ2-1, with 8 positions matching TRBD1. Germline V gene sequence: CDR1 SGHAT, CDR2 FQNNGV. There are 15 residues in the CDR3. J was trimmed by 8 bases and V by 1 base; bases with no gene match: 7. The CDR3 is CASSLGPGGYDEQFF. CDR3 coding DNA: TGTGCCAGCAGCTTAGGGCCAGGGGGCTATGATGAGCAGTTCTTC. Filled out from reference TRBV11-2 and TRBJ2-1, the complete variable domain reads EAGVAQSPRYKIIEKRQSVAFWCNPISGHATLYWYQQILGQGPKLLIQFQNNGVVDDSQLPKDRFSAERLKGVDSTLKIQPAKLEDSAVYLCASSLGPGGYDEQFFGPGTRLTVL.

The chain couples TRBV29-1 to TRBJ1-5; 8 positions agree with TRBD1. CDR3 length equals 15 residues. Germline lookup yields CDR1 SQVTM and CDR2 ANQGSEA. Trimming at V came to 6 bases and at J to 1 base, leaving 8 bases not matched to a gene. The CDR3 sequence: CSVETTGESNQPQHF. The CDR3 DNA reads as TGCAGCGTGGAAACGACAGGGGAGAGCAATCAGCCCCAGCATTTT. The variable domain in full, with the rest retrieved from reference TRBV29-1 and TRBJ1-5, is SAVISQKPSRDICQRGTSLTIQCQVDSQVTMMFWYRQQPGQSLTLIATANQGSEATYESGFVIDKFPISRPNLTFSTLTVSNMSPEDSSIYLCSVETTGESNQPQHFGDGTRLSIL.

This clone was observed a single time. The CDR3: CASSLALDRQETQYF. The DNA for the CDR3 is TGTGCCAGCAGCTTAGCCTTGGACAGGCAAGAGACCCAGTACTTC. The J gene is TRBJ2-5, the V gene TRBV7-2; the match to TRBD1 covers 7 bases. The CDR3 has 15 residues. V trimming: 0 bases; J trimming: 2 bases; junction bases outside the gene matches: 3. The germline V gene has CDR1 SGHTA and CDR2 FQGNSA.

This clone was observed a single time. The genes are TRBV11-2 and TRBJ2-3, with D perhaps matching TRBD2 (5 bases). Between the trimmed V and J ends, which lost 2 bases and 2 bases, there was a span of 14 bases. Germline V gene data show CDR1 as SGHAT and CDR2 as FQNNGV. The CDR3 loop spans 16 amino acids. The CDR3 loop is CASSLLVSTNTDTQYF. In DNA, the CDR3 is TGTGCCAGCAGCTTATTGGTCTCGACTAACACAGATACGCAGTATTTT.

This clone was seen more than once but under ten times. This rearrangement joins TRBV6-5 to TRBJ1-4; TRBD1 matches 8 bases. J was trimmed by 7 bases and V by 7 bases; bases with no gene match: 11. Per germline, CDR1 MNHEY and CDR2 SVGAGI. The CDR3 is made up of 15 amino acids. CDR3 sequence: CASKSDRGGSEKLFF. DNA for the CDR3: TGTGCCAGCAAAAGTGACAGGGGCGGGAGTGAAAAACTGTTTTTT.

The rearrangement joins TRBV19 to TRBJ2-3; 9 nucleotides agree with TRBD2. CDR1 LNHDA and CDR2 SQIVND come from the germline V gene (reference sequence). The junction had 16 bases not matched to a gene; V was cut back by 3 bases and J by 9 bases. The CDR3 spans 17 residues. CDR3 region: CASSMTGGAGGLETQYF. The CDR3 region has the DNA TGTGCCAGTAGTATGACTGGTGGGGCGGGGGGGCTTGAAACGCAGTATTTT.

This chain joins TRBV19 and TRBJ2-1, with 8 bases identical to TRBD1. V was pared by 7 bases and J by 9 bases, with 8 bases of the junction left unmatched. This CDR3 has 13 amino acids. Germline V gene data show CDR1 as LNHDA and CDR2 as SQIVND (reference sequence). The CDR3 coding sequence is TGTGCCAGTAATCCGACAGGGGAAGGTGAGCAGTTCTTC. The encoded protein is CASNPTGEGEQFF.

The chain carries TRBV19 and TRBJ1-1; 10 bases line up with TRBD1. Germline CDR1 reads LNHDA; CDR2 reads SQIVND (reference sequence). J was trimmed by 1 base and V by 9 bases; bases with no gene match: 2. The CDR3 spans 13 residues. CDR3 coding DNA: TGTGCCAGCCGGGACAGGGGGAACACTGAAGCTTTCTTT. Translating it yields CASRDRGNTEAFF.